Each of the 21 T cell receptor beta chains below was sequenced from the same sample in a study of OX40 agonist ivuxolimab in advanced cancers. TCRdb keeps only in-frame clones here, not all; method: immunoSEQ multiplex PCR. Of about 30,000 clones listed, 80% to 90% are singletons. The sample in question was CD4+ or CD8+ T cells sorted from blood, obtained in a trial of the OX40 agonist ivuxolimab. Receptors were obtained from an adult with an advanced solid tumor such as melanoma, head and neck, liver or kidney cancer.

The rearrangement uses TRBV6-5 and TRBJ2-1, with 9 bases that match TRBD2. Trimming removed 7 bases from V and 12 bases from J; junction bases left unmatched: 13. The CDR3 length is 14 residues. CDR1 and CDR2 from the germline V gene are MNHEY and SVGAGI. The CDR3 region is CASNRLGLASGQFF. CDR3 coding DNA: TGTGCCAGCAACAGACTAGGACTAGCGTCTGGGCAGTTCTTC.

This clone was seen a single time. The chain carries TRBV11-2 and TRBJ2-5; possibly TRBD2 for D (5 bases). Germline V gives CDR1 SGHAT, CDR2 FQNNGV. This CDR3 spans 15 amino acids. Trimming left V 2 bases short and J 7 bases short, with 17 bases between. CDR3: CASSLILRAEGTQYF. CDR3 nucleotide sequence: TGTGCCAGCAGCTTAATCTTGAGGGCCGAAGGGACCCAGTACTTC. Supplemented by reference TRBV11-2 and TRBJ2-5, the full variable domain reads EAGVAQSPRYKIIEKRQSVAFWCNPISGHATLYWYQQILGQGPKLLIQFQNNGVVDDSQLPKDRFSAERLKGVDSTLKIQPAKLEDSAVYLCASSLILRAEGTQYFGPGTRLLVL.

Concerning this clone itself: Different DNA sequences within this sample yield the same CDR3. The chain recombines TRBV2 with TRBJ1-1, with TRBD1 matching 9 bases. The trim removed 5 bases at V and 1 base at J, leaving 2 bases unmatched. CDR3 size: 14 residues. Germline CDR1 and CDR2: SNHLY and FYNNEI. The CDR3 nucleotides read TGTGCCAGCAGTAAGGGACAGGGGAACACTGAAGCTTTCTTT. This gives the protein CASSKGQGNTEAFF.

In nucleotides, the CDR3 is TGTGCCAGCAGCTCCCCGGGACAGGGTTTGGATTCACCCCTCCACTTT. Translating gives CASSSPGQGLDSPLHF. The gene calls are TRBV11-2 and TRBJ1-6; 9 nucleotides align to TRBD1. V trimming: 4 bases; J trimming: 8 bases; junction bases outside the gene matches: 9. CDR1 is SGHAT and CDR2 is FQNNGV in the germline V gene. CDR3 length: 16 residues.

The chain recombines TRBV7-6 with TRBJ1-1, with 7 nucleotides matching TRBD1. The trim removed 3 bases at V and 0 bases at J, leaving 16 bases unmatched. The CDR3 contains 19 residues. Germline V lookup: CDR1 SGHVS, CDR2 FNYEAQ. The CDR3 nucleotides read TGTGCCAGCAGCTTGAAGGGTAGACAGGGTGTATTCATGAACACTGAAGCTTTCTTT. Its protein is CASSLKGRQGVFMNTEAFF.

J is TRBJ2-7 and V is TRBV11-2; perhaps TRBD1 as D (6 bases). The length of the CDR3 is 17 residues. V was pared by 1 base and J by 0 bases, with 16 bases between. Germline assignment: CDR1 SGHAT and CDR2 FQNNGV. CDR3 amino acids: CASSLAFSGASSYEQYF. In nucleotides, the CDR3 is TGTGCCAGCAGCTTAGCGTTCTCAGGGGCGAGCTCCTACGAGCAGTACTTC.

CDR3 sequence: CASQSSYEQYF. CDR3 coding DNA: TGCGCCAGCCAGAGCTCCTACGAGCAGTACTTC. The chain uses TRBV5-1 and TRBJ2-7, with unresolved D. In germline, CDR1 is SGHRS, CDR2 YFSETQ. There are 11 residues in the CDR3. V gave up 7 bases and J gave up 0 bases, with 5 bases separating them. Complete variable domain (other parts from reference TRBV5-1 and TRBJ2-7): KAGVTQTPRYLIKTRGQQVTLSCSPISGHRSVSWYQQTPGQGLQFLFEYFSETQRNKGNFPGRFSGRQFSNSRSEMNVSTLELGDSALYLCASQSSYEQYFGPGTRLTVT.

The V gene is TRBV4-2, the J gene TRBJ2-3, with D possibly being TRBD2 (6 bases). This CDR3 has 15 residues. The V end was cut by 4 bases, the J end by 2 bases, with 13 bases between. CDR1 is LGHNA and CDR2 is YNFKEQ in the germline V gene. The CDR3 loop reads CASSPRDWYTDTQYF. CDR3 coding DNA: TGTGCCAGCAGCCCCCGGGACTGGTACACAGATACGCAGTATTTT.

The rearrangement uses TRBV7-2 and TRBJ2-3; 9 nucleotides match TRBD2. The junction had 14 bases not matched to a gene; V was cut back by 7 bases and J by 6 bases. Per germline, CDR1 SGHTA and CDR2 FQGNSA. The CDR3 consists of 16 residues. CDR3 bases: TGTGCCAGCACCCGGGGTAGCGGGGGTTGGGACGATACGCAGTATTTT. Residues: CASTRGSGGWDDTQYF.

This chain links TRBV7-9 with TRBJ2-7; possibly TRBD2 for D (7 bases). CDR1 is SEHNR and CDR2 is FQNEAQ in the germline V gene (reference sequence). The V gene lost 5 bases and the J gene lost 0 bases, with 17 bases spanning the gap. The CDR3 contains 16 residues. The CDR3 DNA is TGTGCCAGCAGCCCCAGGGGAGGGGCCAGCTCCTACGAGCAGTACTTC. Its translation: CASSPRGGASSYEQYF.

This clone was seen more than once but under ten times. This rearrangement joins TRBV14 to TRBJ2-3; 7 positions match TRBD2. J lost 1 base, V lost 7 bases, and 2 bases had no gene match. The CDR3 runs to 13 residues. CDR1 is SGHDN, CDR2 FVKESK, per germline. The CDR3 is CASNGLGTDTQYF. The DNA of the CDR3 is TGTGCCAGCAACGGACTAGGCACAGATACGCAGTATTTT.

The rearrangement joins TRBV6-6 to TRBJ2-2, with TRBD2 matching over 8 bases. V trimming: 8 bases; J trimming: 5 bases; junction bases outside the gene matches: 7. The V gene's germline CDR1 is MNHNY and CDR2 SVGAGI (reference sequence). The CDR3 spans 14 residues. The CDR3 DNA reads as TGTGCCAGCTTGACGCGGGGGGTTACCGGGGAGCTGTTTTTT. This codes for CASLTRGVTGELFF.

As regards this clone: Within the sample, other DNA sequences also encode this same CDR3. The chain carries TRBV18 and TRBJ1-5; tentatively, D is TRBD1 (6 bases). Germline CDR1 reads KGHSH; CDR2 reads LQKENI. V lost 4 bases, J lost 3 bases, and 7 bases lay in between. This CDR3 region has 13 residues. The CDR3 DNA reads TGTGCCAGCTCACGACAGGACAATCAGCCCCAGCATTTT. This gives the protein CASSRQDNQPQHF.

V and J are TRBV7-2 and TRBJ1-1; a possible D gene is TRBD1 (5 bases). The CDR3 extends over 14 amino acids. Germline V CDR1 and CDR2: SGHTA, FQGNSA. Trimming stripped 7 bases from V and 1 base from J, with 13 bases between. CDR3 residues: CASTRGGRNTEAFF. DNA of the CDR3: TGTGCCAGCACCCGTGGGGGAAGGAACACTGAAGCTTTCTTT.

The chain has TRBV7-2 and TRBJ2-1; 12 bases align to TRBD1. Germline CDR1 and CDR2: SGHTA and FQGNSA. V was clipped by 6 bases and J by 9 bases; unmatched bases: 12. The CDR3 has 16 amino acids. The CDR3 protein is CASRPAGTGGSGEQFF. In nucleotides, the CDR3 is TGTGCCAGCAGACCAGCCGGGACAGGGGGCTCGGGTGAGCAGTTCTTC.

The chain employs TRBV30 and TRBJ2-7, with D uncertain. The germline CDR1 and CDR2 sequences are GTSNPN and SVGIG (reference sequence). V lost 5 bases and J 0 bases, leaving 5 bases between the germline ends. The CDR3 has 11 residues. The CDR3 DNA follows: TGTGCCTGGGGCACCTCCTACGAGCAGTACTTC. As protein: CAWGTSYEQYF. Based on the CDR3 plus reference TRBV30 and TRBJ2-7, the full variable domain is SQTIHQWPATLVQPVGSPLSLECTVEGTSNPNLYWYRQAAGRGLQLLFYSVGIGQISSEVPQNLSASRPQDRQFILSSKKLLLSDSGFYLCAWGTSYEQYFGPGTRLTVT.

The chain combines TRBV7-8 with TRBJ1-5, with D maybe TRBD1 (5 bases). V was trimmed by 1 base and J by 2 bases, leaving 6 bases between them. This CDR3 spans 14 amino acids. Germline CDR1 is SGHVS and CDR2 is FQNEAQ. The CDR3 region has the DNA TGTGCCAGCAGCTTAGGCAGGGGCAATCAGCCCCAGCATTTT. Translating it yields CASSLGRGNQPQHF. The whole variable domain, remainder taken from reference TRBV7-8 and TRBJ1-5, is GAGVSQSPRYKVAKRGQDVALRCDPISGHVSLFWYQQALGQGPEFLTYFQNEAQLDKSGLPSDRFFAERPEGSVSTLKIQRTQQEDSAVYLCASSLGRGNQPQHFGDGTRLSIL.

The J gene is TRBJ1-2, the V gene TRBV6-9; D is unclear. The CDR3 contains 14 residues. Germline lookup yields CDR1 MNHGY and CDR2 SVAAGI. Trimming took 10 bases from V and 4 from J, leaving 19 bases between them. DNA of the CDR3: TGTGCCACCCAACGCCACGAGTCTCGCTATGGCTACACCTTC. As protein: CATQRHESRYGYTF.

The chain recombines TRBV6-5 with TRBJ2-7; D remains unclear. CDR3 size: 12 residues. Trimming took 8 bases from V and 3 from J, leaving 11 bases between them. From germline, CDR1 is MNHEY and CDR2 SVGAGI. The CDR3 spells CASAFRGYEQYF. CDR3 DNA: TGTGCCAGCGCTTTCCGAGGCTACGAGCAGTACTTC.

This clone was recorded a few times. This sequence joins TRBV10-1 and TRBJ2-7; 8 nucleotides line up with TRBD1. CDR3 size: 13 residues. Germline lookup yields CDR1 WNHNN and CDR2 SYGVQD (reference sequence). The V and J ends lost 9 bases and 1 base, in that order; junction bases with no gene match: 5. CDR3 sequence reads: CARDREFSYEQYF. CDR3 coding DNA: TGCGCCAGGGACAGGGAGTTTTCCTACGAGCAGTACTTC.

The rearrangement joins TRBV6-5 to TRBJ2-2; D could derive from TRBD1 or TRBD2 (6 bases each). Per the germline V gene, CDR1 is MNHEY and CDR2 is SVGAGI. This CDR3 has 15 amino acids. V was shortened by 7 bases and J by 4 bases, with 16 bases between the two germline ends. The CDR3 spells CASTRGPRITGELFF. Written as DNA, the CDR3 is TGTGCCAGCACACGGGGGCCGAGAATCACCGGGGAGCTGTTTTTT.